A single sample gave rise to the 25 T cell receptor beta chains below, sequenced in a study of cytomegalovirus exposure and HLA in healthy donors. Profiled with immunoSEQ multiplex PCR; TCRdb holds only in-frame clones, not every one. The table has about 92,000 clones, over 85% seen once. Input material: PBMCs. These receptors all stem from a woman aged 25 to 39 in good health and CMV-seropositive.

The CDR3 sequence is CASGSDLASLRAGELFF. CDR3 bases: TGTGCTAGTGGTTCCGACCTGGCTAGCTTAAGGGCCGGGGAGCTGTTTTTT. The genes are TRBV12-5 and TRBJ2-2, with D perhaps TRBD2 (5 bases). The V and J ends lost 4 bases and 6 bases respectively, with 21 bases between them. The CDR3 is 17 amino acids. Germline CDR1 reads LGHNT; CDR2 reads FRNRAP.

The chain combines TRBV6-5 with TRBJ2-4; tentatively, D is TRBD1 (5 bases). The length of the CDR3 is 15 residues. Trimming removed 3 bases at V and 0 bases at J, with 9 bases between. Germline lookup yields CDR1 MNHEY and CDR2 SVGAGI. The CDR3 reads CASSYKGLAKNIQYF. In nucleotides, the CDR3 is TGTGCCAGCAGTTATAAGGGGCTAGCCAAAAACATTCAGTACTTC.

The genes are TRBV28 and TRBJ2-1; no clear D gene. The CDR3 has 13 residues. CDR1 and CDR2 (germline): MDHEN, SYDVKM. V lost 2 bases and J 4 bases, leaving 6 bases between the germline ends. As DNA, the CDR3 is TGTGCCAGCAGTTTAACAAAATACAATGAGCAGTTCTTC. Amino acid sequence: CASSLTKYNEQFF. Based on the CDR3 plus reference TRBV28 and TRBJ2-1, the full variable domain is DVKVTQSSRYLVKRTGEKVFLECVQDMDHENMFWYRQDPGLGLRLIYFSYDVKMKEKGDIPEGYSVSREKKERFSLILESASTNQTSMYLCASSLTKYNEQFFGPGTRLTVL.

The chain joins TRBV4-3 to TRBJ2-7; possible D gene TRBD2, 5 bases. This CDR3 has 15 residues. Germline V gene data show CDR1 as LGHNA and CDR2 as YSLEER. The V gene lost 1 base and the J gene lost 0 bases, with 10 bases spanning the gap. CDR3 bases: TGCGCCAGCAGCCAAGGACGGGGAGACTCCTACGAGCAGTACTTC. It is translated as CASSQGRGDSYEQYF.

The genes are TRBV7-6 and TRBJ2-7; D not certain. CDR3 length equals 14 residues. Trimming took 1 base from V and 1 from J, leaving 8 bases between them. In germline, CDR1 is SGHVS, CDR2 FNYEAQ. The CDR3 loop reads CASSLVSQSYEQYF. DNA of the CDR3: TGTGCCAGCAGCTTAGTTAGCCAGTCCTACGAGCAGTACTTC. The full variable domain, in which reference TRBV7-6 and TRBJ2-7 provide the parts outside the CDR3, is GAGVSQSPRYKVTKRGQDVALRCDPISGHVSLYWYRQALGQGPEFLTYFNYEAQQDKSGLPNDRFSAERPEGSISTLTIQRTEQRDSAMYRCASSLVSQSYEQYFGPGTRLTVT.

The chain has TRBV27 and TRBJ2-1, with TRBD2 matching over 9 bases. CDR1 and CDR2 from the germline V gene are MNHEY and SMNVEV (reference sequence). V lost 5 bases, J lost 4 bases, and 9 bases stayed unmatched. This CDR3 is 16 amino acids long. CDR3 DNA: TGTGCCAGCAGTCGGGCGGGAGGGGTGGCATACAATGAGCAGTTCTTC. Translated, it gives CASSRAGGVAYNEQFF.

The chain recombines TRBV6-5 with TRBJ1-1; weak D call: TRBD1 (6 bases). The CDR3 has 15 residues. From germline, CDR1 is MNHEY and CDR2 SVGAGI. Deletions cut 2 bases from V and 1 base from J, with 11 bases between. The DNA of the CDR3 is TGTGCCAGCAGTTACGCCGGGACAAAGAACACTGAAGCTTTCTTT. Its protein product is CASSYAGTKNTEAFF.

J is TRBJ2-3 and V is TRBV9; perhaps D is TRBD1 or TRBD2 (9 bases each). In germline, CDR1 is SGDLS, CDR2 YYNGEE. Trimming removed 3 bases at V and 1 base at J, with 39 bases between. The CDR3 has 24 amino acids. CDR3 sequence reads: CASSAPRVDRGVIAGDVGTDTQYF. In nucleotides, the CDR3 is TGTGCCAGCAGCGCCCCGCGGGTGGACAGGGGAGTAATAGCGGGAGACGTCGGCACAGATACGCAGTATTTT.

The genes are TRBV28 and TRBJ2-5, with TRBD2 matching 11 bases. The CDR3 extends over 17 amino acids. CDR1 is MDHEN, CDR2 SYDVKM, per germline. Trimming at V came to 5 bases and at J to 3 bases, leaving 11 bases not matched to a gene. The CDR3 region is CASSQITPGLAEETQYF. CDR3 bases: TGTGCCAGCAGTCAAATTACTCCGGGACTAGCGGAAGAGACCCAGTACTTC.

V usage is TRBV19 and J usage is TRBJ2-1; 10 nucleotides match TRBD2. The CDR3 has 14 amino acids. V was pared by 7 bases and J by 9 bases, with 9 bases of the junction left unmatched. Per germline, CDR1 LNHDA and CDR2 SQIVND (reference sequence). CDR3 residues: CASNRLAGVGEQFF. CDR3 in DNA: TGTGCCAGTAACAGGCTAGCGGGAGTGGGTGAGCAGTTCTTC.

This clone was seen just once. The rearrangement links TRBV23-1 to TRBJ2-7; D perhaps matches TRBD2 (6 bases). TRBV23-1 is noted as an ORF with a role that remains uncertain. V dropped 3 bases and J dropped 4 bases, with 16 bases sitting between them. This CDR3 contains 15 residues. CDR3 nucleotides: TGCGCCAGCAGTCACCCCGGGGGAGGAAGGTACGAGCAGTACTTC. Its protein is CASSHPGGGRYEQYF.

Notes on this clone: The identical CDR3 is also encoded by other nucleotide sequences in the sample. This rearrangement joins TRBV6-5 to TRBJ2-7; possibly TRBD2 for D (5 bases). This CDR3 is built from 14 residues. Germline CDR1 MNHEY, CDR2 SVGAGI. Trimming left V 0 bases short and J 0 bases short, with 6 bases between. This chain's CDR3 is CASSYSGSSYEQYF. CDR3 sequence (DNA): TGTGCCAGCAGTTACTCAGGGAGCTCCTACGAGCAGTACTTC.

This chain uses TRBV6-5 with TRBJ2-1; 11 bases are a match to TRBD1. Trimming at V came to 5 bases and at J to 10 bases, leaving 10 bases not matched to a gene. CDR3 size: 15 residues. Germline V gene data show CDR1 as MNHEY and CDR2 as SVGAGI. The CDR3: CASSPPGQGVREQFF. DNA for the CDR3: TGTGCCAGCAGTCCTCCGGGACAGGGGGTTCGAGAGCAGTTCTTC.

The rearrangement uses TRBV28 and TRBJ2-1; 16 positions agree with TRBD2. The ends lost 2 bases at V and 5 bases at J; junction bases unmatched: 9. The CDR3 length is 19 residues. Per the germline V gene, CDR1 is MDHEN and CDR2 is SYDVKM. Here the CDR3 reads CASSLGLGLAGGRHNEQFF. DNA of the CDR3: TGTGCCAGCAGTTTAGGTCTGGGACTAGCGGGAGGGAGACACAATGAGCAGTTCTTC.

The chain recombines TRBV6-5 with TRBJ2-1; D not resolved. CDR3 length: 13 amino acids. In germline, CDR1 is MNHEY, CDR2 SVGAGI. The germline V and J ends were trimmed by 8 bases and 1 base, with 9 bases remaining between them. CDR3 in DNA: TGTGCCAGCGGTGGCAGTTCCTACAATGAGCAGTTCTTC. This sequence encodes CASGGSSYNEQFF.

V and J are TRBV5-1 and TRBJ2-2; TRBD1 agrees at 7 bases. The CDR3 loop spans 14 amino acids. Germline V CDR1 and CDR2: SGHRS, YFSETQ. The V gene end was trimmed by 3 bases and the J gene end by 5 bases; junction bases not matched to a gene: 4. CDR3: CASSSTGPTGELFF. The CDR3 DNA sequence: TGCGCCAGCAGCTCGACAGGGCCTACCGGGGAGCTGTTTTTT.

This clone was found once. Here the CDR3 DNA reads TGTGCCAGCAGCAAAGGACAGGGAACTTGGACTAATGAAAAACTGTTTTTT. Its protein product is CASSKGQGTWTNEKLFF. The genes are TRBV11-2 and TRBJ1-4, with 8 bases identical to TRBD1. Germline CDR1 reads SGHAT; CDR2 reads FQNNGV. This CDR3 region has 17 residues. J was trimmed by 2 bases and V by 5 bases; bases with no gene match: 10.

This clone was detected only a few times. Additional DNA sequences in this sample encode the identical CDR3. This sequence joins TRBV6-5 and TRBJ1-2; 10 positions match TRBD1. This CDR3 has 13 amino acids. Germline CDR1 is MNHEY and CDR2 is SVGAGI. The V and J ends lost 6 bases and 4 bases, in that order; junction bases with no gene match: 2. The CDR3 is CASRRTGGYGYTF. CDR3 sequence (DNA): TGTGCCAGCAGAAGGACAGGGGGCTATGGCTACACCTTC.

The V gene is TRBV10-3, the J gene TRBJ1-2, with unresolved D. Trimming removed 5 bases from V and 4 bases from J, with 11 bases in between. CDR3 length equals 13 residues. Germline V lookup: CDR1 ENHRY, CDR2 SYGVKD. CDR3 region: CAISPGNSYGYTF. In DNA, the CDR3 is TGTGCCATCAGTCCAGGAAACTCCTATGGCTACACCTTC.

This chain joins TRBV7-8 and TRBJ2-5, with 9 bases matching TRBD1. In germline, CDR1 is SGHVS, CDR2 FQNEAQ. J was trimmed by 4 bases and V by 1 base; bases with no gene match: 10. CDR3 length: 17 residues. The CDR3 nucleotides are TGTGCCAGCAGCTTAGGGCGCGTGGGGACAGGGCGAGAGACCCAGTACTTC. The encoded protein is CASSLGRVGTGRETQYF. Using reference TRBV7-8 and TRBJ2-5 for the parts outside the CDR3, the full variable domain is GAGVSQSPRYKVAKRGQDVALRCDPISGHVSLFWYQQALGQGPEFLTYFQNEAQLDKSGLPSDRFFAERPEGSVSTLKIQRTQQEDSAVYLCASSLGRVGTGRETQYFGPGTRLLVL.

This clone was observed a single time. The gene calls are TRBV9 and TRBJ2-7, with D possibly TRBD1 on 5 matching bases. CDR3 length: 12 amino acids. Germline values: CDR1 SGDLS, CDR2 YYNGEE. V lost 3 bases and J lost 3, with 7 bases in between. In nucleotides, the CDR3 is TGTGCCAGCAGCGGCGACAGCTACGAGCAGTACTTC. It encodes CASSGDSYEQYF.

This clone appeared once. The rearrangement joins TRBV29-1 to TRBJ2-7; 7 nucleotides align to TRBD1. CDR1 SQVTM and CDR2 ANQGSEA come from the germline V gene. The CDR3 is 14 residues long. V lost 5 bases, J lost 0 bases, and 7 bases stayed unmatched. The CDR3, as DNA: TGCAGCGTTTGGGACAGTAACTACTCCTACGAGCAGTACTTC. Residues: CSVWDSNYSYEQYF.

The CDR3 reads CASSALGTSPARTQYF. Written as DNA, the CDR3 is TGTGCCAGCAGCGCACTAGGGACTAGCCCGGCGAGGACGCAGTATTTT. The genes are TRBV9 and TRBJ2-3; 9 bases line up with TRBD2. Germline V gives CDR1 SGDLS, CDR2 YYNGEE. The ends lost 3 bases at V and 9 bases at J; junction bases unmatched: 14. CDR3 length equals 16 residues. Full variable domain (missing parts from reference TRBV9 and TRBJ2-3): DSGVTQTPKHLITATGQRVTLRCSPRSGDLSVYWYQQSLDQGLQFLIQYYNGEERAKGNILERFSAQQFPDLHSELNLSSLELGDSALYFCASSALGTSPARTQYFGPGTRLTVL.

This chain connects TRBV28 to TRBJ1-2; 7 bases line up with TRBD1. Per the germline V gene, CDR1 is MDHEN and CDR2 is SYDVKM. V was clipped by 10 bases and J by 4 bases; unmatched bases: 9. This CDR3 region has 13 residues. CDR3 nucleotide sequence: TGTGCCACCGGAGGGACAGCTCCCTATGGCTACACCTTC. This sequence encodes CATGGTAPYGYTF.

Worth noting for this clone: The sample holds other DNA sequences that translate to the same CDR3. V gene TRBV9 combines with J gene TRBJ2-7, with 7 bases aligning to TRBD1. From germline, CDR1 is SGDLS and CDR2 YYNGEE. This CDR3 is built from 14 residues. V shed 0 bases and J 3 bases; nucleotides not matched to a gene: 3. CDR3 protein: CASSVAAGGYEQYF. In DNA form, the CDR3 reads TGTGCCAGCAGCGTAGCGGCAGGGGGCTACGAGCAGTACTTC. Using reference TRBV9 and TRBJ2-7 for the parts outside the CDR3, the full variable domain is DSGVTQTPKHLITATGQRVTLRCSPRSGDLSVYWYQQSLDQGLQFLIQYYNGEERAKGNILERFSAQQFPDLHSELNLSSLELGDSALYFCASSVAAGGYEQYFGPGTRLTVT.